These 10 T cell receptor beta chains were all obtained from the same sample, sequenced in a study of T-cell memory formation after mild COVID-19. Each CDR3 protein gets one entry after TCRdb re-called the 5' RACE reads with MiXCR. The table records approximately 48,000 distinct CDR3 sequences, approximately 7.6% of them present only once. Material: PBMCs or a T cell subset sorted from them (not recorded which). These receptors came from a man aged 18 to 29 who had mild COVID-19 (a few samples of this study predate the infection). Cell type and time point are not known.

The CDR3: CASSLGTVMNTEAFF. CDR3 DNA: TGTGCCAGCAGTTTAGGAACTGTCATGAACACTGAAGCTTTCTTT. The rearrangement joins TRBV28 to TRBJ1-1; D is ambiguous. Germline V gene data show CDR1 as MDHEN and CDR2 as SYDVKM. The CDR3 length is 15 residues. Trimming pared 2 bases from V and 0 bases from J, leaving 10 bases between.

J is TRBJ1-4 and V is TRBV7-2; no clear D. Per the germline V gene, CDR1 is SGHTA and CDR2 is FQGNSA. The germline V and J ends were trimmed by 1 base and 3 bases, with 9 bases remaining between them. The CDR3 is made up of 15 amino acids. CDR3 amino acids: CASSLVGLANEKLFF. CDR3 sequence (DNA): TGTGCCAGCAGCTTAGTGGGGTTGGCTAATGAAAAACTGTTTTTT.

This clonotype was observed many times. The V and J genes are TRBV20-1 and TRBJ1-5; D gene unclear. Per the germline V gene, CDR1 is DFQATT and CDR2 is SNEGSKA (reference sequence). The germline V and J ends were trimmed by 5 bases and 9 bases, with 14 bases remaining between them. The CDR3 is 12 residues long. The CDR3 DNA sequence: TGCAGTGCTGAGGACGGCCCGGGGCCCCAGCATTTT. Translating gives CSAEDGPGPQHF.

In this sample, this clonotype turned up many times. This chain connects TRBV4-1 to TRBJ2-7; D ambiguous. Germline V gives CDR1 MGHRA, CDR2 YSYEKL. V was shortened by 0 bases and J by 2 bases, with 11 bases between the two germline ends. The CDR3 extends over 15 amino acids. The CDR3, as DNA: TGCGCCAGCAGCCAAGAGGAGTTGCGCACCTACGAGCAGTACGTC. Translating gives CASSQEELRTYEQYV.

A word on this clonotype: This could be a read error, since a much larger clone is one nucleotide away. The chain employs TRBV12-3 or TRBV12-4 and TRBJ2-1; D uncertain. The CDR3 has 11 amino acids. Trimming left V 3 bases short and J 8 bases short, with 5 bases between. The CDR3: CASSFWDEQFF. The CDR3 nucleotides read TGTGCCAGCAGTTTTTGGGATGAGCAGTTCTTC.

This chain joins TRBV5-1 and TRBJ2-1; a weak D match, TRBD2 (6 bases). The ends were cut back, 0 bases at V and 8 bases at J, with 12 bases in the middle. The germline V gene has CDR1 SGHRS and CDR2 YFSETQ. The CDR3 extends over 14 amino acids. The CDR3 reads CASSLGGVKDEQFF. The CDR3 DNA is TGCGCCAGCAGCTTGGGGGGGGTTAAAGATGAGCAGTTCTTC.

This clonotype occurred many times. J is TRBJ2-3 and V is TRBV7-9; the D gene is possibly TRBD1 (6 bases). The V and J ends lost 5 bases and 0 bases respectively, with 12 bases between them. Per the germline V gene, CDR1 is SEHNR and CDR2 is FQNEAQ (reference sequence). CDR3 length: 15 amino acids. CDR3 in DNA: TGTGCCAGCAGCGGTCGACAGGTTAGCACAGATACGCAGTATTTT. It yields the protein CASSGRQVSTDTQYF.

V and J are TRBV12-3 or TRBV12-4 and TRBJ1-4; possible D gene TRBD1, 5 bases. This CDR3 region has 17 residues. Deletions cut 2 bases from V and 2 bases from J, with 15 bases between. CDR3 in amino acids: CASSLRQGPQTNEKLFF. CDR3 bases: TGTGCCAGCAGTTTACGGCAGGGCCCTCAGACTAATGAAAAACTGTTTTTT.

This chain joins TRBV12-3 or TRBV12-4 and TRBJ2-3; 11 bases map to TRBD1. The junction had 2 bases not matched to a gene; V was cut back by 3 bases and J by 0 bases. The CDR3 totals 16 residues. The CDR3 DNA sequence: TGTGCCAGCAGTTTCGGGACAGGGGGTAGCACAGATACGCAGTATTTT. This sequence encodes CASSFGTGGSTDTQYF.

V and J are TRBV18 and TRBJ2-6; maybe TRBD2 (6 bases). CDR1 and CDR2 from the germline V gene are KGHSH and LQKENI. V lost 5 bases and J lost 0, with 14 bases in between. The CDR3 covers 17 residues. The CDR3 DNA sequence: TGTGCCAGCTCAACGGGACTGATAGTCTCTGGGGCCAACGTCCTGACTTTC. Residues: CASSTGLIVSGANVLTF.